The source of this T cell receptor (beta chain) is a study of T cells after posttransplantation cyclophosphamide. Findings and caveats of the study: Later blood repertoires were often dominated by clones from the donor CD8+ memory compartment. Recipient CMV seropositivity and CMV reactivation strongly tracked TRB clonality. Blood and skin or GI T cell repertoires showed limited TRB overlap.

Germline V gene sequence: CDR1 SGHKS, CDR2 YYEKEE (reference sequence). There are 16 residues in the CDR3. V gave up 2 bases and J gave up 4 bases; unmatched junction bases: 9. As for this clone: Its cognate antigen is unknown.

This table comes from immunoSEQ multiplex PCR, and its TCRdb copy is limited to in-frame clones, with some not included. The table has tens of thousands of clones, around 90% seen once. This receptor was identified in a woman in her 40s with a blood cancer, CMV-positive, and with a related stem cell donor. Sequencing was done on a sample of PBMCs. V gene TRBV5-5 combines with J gene TRBJ1-5; 7 nucleotides align to TRBD1. CDR3 sequence: CASSFSRQGRNQPQHF. The CDR3 DNA is TGTGCCAGCAGCTTCTCCAGACAGGGCAGAAATCAGCCCCAGCATTTT.